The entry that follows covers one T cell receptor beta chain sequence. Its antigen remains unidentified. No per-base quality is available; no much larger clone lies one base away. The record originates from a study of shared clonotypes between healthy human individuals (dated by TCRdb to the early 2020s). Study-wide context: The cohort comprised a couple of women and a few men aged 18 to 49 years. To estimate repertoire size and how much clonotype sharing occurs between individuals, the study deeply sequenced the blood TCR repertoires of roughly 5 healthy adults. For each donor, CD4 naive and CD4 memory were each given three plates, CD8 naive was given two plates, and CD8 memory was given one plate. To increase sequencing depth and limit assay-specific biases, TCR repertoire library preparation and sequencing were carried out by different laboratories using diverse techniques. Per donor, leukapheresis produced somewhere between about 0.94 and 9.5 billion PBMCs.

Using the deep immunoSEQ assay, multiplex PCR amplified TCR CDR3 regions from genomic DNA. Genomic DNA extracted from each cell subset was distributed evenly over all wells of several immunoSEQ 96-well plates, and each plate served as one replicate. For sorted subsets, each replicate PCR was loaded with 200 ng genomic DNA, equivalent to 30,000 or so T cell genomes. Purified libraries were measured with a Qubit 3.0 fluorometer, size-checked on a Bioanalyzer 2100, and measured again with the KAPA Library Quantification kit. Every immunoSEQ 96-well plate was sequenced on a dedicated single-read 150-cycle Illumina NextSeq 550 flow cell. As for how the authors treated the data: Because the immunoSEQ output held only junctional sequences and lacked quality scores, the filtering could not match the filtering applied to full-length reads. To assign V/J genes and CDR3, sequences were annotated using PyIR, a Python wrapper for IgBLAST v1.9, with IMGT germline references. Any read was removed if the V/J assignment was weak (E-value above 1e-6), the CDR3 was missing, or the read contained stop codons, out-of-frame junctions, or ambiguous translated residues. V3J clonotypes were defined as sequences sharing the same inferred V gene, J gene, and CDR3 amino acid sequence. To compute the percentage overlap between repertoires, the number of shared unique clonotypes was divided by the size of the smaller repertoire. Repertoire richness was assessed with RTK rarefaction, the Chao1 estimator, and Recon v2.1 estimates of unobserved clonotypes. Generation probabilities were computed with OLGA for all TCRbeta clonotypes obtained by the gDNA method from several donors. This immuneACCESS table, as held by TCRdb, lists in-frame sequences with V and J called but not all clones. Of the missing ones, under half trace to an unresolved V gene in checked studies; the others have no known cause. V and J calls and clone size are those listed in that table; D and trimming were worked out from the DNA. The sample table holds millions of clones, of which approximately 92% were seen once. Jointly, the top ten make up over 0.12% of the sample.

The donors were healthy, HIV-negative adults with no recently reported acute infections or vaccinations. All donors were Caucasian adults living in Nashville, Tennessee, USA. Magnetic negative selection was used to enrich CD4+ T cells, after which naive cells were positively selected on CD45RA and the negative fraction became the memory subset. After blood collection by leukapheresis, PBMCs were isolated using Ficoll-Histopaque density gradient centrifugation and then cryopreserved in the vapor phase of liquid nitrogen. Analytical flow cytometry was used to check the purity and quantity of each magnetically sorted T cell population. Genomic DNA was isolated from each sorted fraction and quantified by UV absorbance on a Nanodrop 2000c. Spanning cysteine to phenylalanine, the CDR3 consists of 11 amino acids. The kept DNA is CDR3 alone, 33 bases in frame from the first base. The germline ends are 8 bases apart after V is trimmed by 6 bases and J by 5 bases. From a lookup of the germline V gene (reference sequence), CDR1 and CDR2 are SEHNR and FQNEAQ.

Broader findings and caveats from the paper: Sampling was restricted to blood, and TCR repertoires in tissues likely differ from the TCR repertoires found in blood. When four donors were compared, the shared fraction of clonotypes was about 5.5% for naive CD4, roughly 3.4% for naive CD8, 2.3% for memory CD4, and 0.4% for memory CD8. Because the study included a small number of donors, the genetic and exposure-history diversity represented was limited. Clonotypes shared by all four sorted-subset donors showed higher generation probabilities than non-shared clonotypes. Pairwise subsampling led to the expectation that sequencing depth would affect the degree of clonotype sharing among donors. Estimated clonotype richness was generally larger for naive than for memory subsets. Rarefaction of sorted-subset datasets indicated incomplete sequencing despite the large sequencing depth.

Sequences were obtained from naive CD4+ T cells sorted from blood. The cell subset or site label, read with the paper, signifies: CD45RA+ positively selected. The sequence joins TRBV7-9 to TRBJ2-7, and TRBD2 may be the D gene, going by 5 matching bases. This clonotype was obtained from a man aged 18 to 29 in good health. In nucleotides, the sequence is TGTGCCAGCAGGGCTAGCCACGAGCAGTACTTC. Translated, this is CASRASHEQYF.